Below are 30 T cell receptor beta chains sequenced from a single sample in a study of OX40 agonist ivuxolimab in advanced cancers. TCRdb's table, derived via immunoSEQ multiplex PCR, lists solely in-frame clones and lacks some. This sample has more than 70,000 clones; roughly 82% occur once, and the top ten carry about 5%. This specimen was CD4+ or CD8+ T cells sorted from blood, taken in a trial of the OX40 agonist ivuxolimab. The receptors stem from an adult with an advanced solid tumor such as melanoma, head and neck, liver or kidney cancer.

The J gene is TRBJ1-1, the V gene TRBV6-5; 10 bases are a match to TRBD1. V lost 8 bases, J lost 3 bases, and 3 bases stayed unmatched. There are 13 residues in the CDR3. Germline-derived CDR1 and CDR2 are MNHEY and SVGAGI. CDR3: CASGDRGDTEAFF. The CDR3 DNA reads TGTGCCAGCGGGGACAGGGGTGACACTGAAGCTTTCTTT.

The CDR3 spells CASSSPSEGQPQHF. CDR3 coding DNA: TGTGCCAGCAGTTCCCCAAGTGAGGGACAGCCCCAGCATTTT. The chain employs TRBV6-6 and TRBJ1-5; D ambiguous. The V gene's germline CDR1 is MNHNY and CDR2 SVGAGI (reference sequence). Trimming took 4 bases from V and 7 from J, leaving 14 bases between them. The CDR3 is 14 residues long.

The chain recombines TRBV18 with TRBJ1-1, with 10 bases aligning to TRBD1. V lost 3 bases to trimming and J lost 5 bases; unmatched junction nucleotides: 6. This CDR3 contains 15 residues. CDR1 and CDR2 (germline): KGHSH, LQKENI. CDR3 sequence reads: CASSPRQGASTEAFF. The DNA of the CDR3 is TGTGCCAGCTCACCGAGACAGGGGGCGAGTACTGAAGCTTTCTTT.

V and J are TRBV19 and TRBJ2-5; D is unclear. Per the germline V gene, CDR1 is LNHDA and CDR2 is SQIVND (reference sequence). V lost 6 bases and J 5 bases, leaving 16 bases between the germline ends. This CDR3 has 14 amino acids. The CDR3 protein is CASSHPTTRETQYF. The CDR3 DNA follows: TGTGCCAGTAGCCATCCGACGACCCGCGAGACCCAGTACTTC.

This chain joins TRBV7-8 and TRBJ2-7; D is possibly TRBD1 or TRBD2 (5 bases each). CDR1 and CDR2 from the germline V gene are SGHVS and FQNEAQ. The CDR3 is made up of 16 amino acids. Trimming cost V 5 bases and J 3 bases, with 20 bases left between them. The chain's CDR3 is CASSITGRDGLYEQYF. CDR3 bases: TGTGCCAGCAGCATCACCGGCCGGGACGGCCTCTACGAGCAGTACTTC.

The rearrangement joins TRBV28 to TRBJ2-5; D is undetermined. The J call may not be correct, given that the DNA end is closer to TRBJ2-7. The length of the CDR3 is 11 residues. CDR1 is MDHEN and CDR2 is SYDVKM in the germline V gene. In DNA form, the CDR3 reads TGTGCAGAGCAGACCTCCTACGAGCAGTACTTC. Its translation is CAEQTSYEQYF.

DNA for the CDR3: TGTGCCAGCAGCCTCCTGGGGGCCTACGAGCAGTACTTC. It translates to CASSLLGAYEQYF. V gene TRBV7-2 combines with J gene TRBJ2-7; D could derive from TRBD1 or TRBD2 (5 bases each). This CDR3 has 13 residues. V dropped 5 bases and J dropped 2 bases, with 10 bases sitting between them. The germline V gene has CDR1 SGHTA and CDR2 FQGNSA.

The gene calls are TRBV2 and TRBJ2-5; D is ambiguous. Germline V CDR1 and CDR2: SNHLY, FYNNEI. Between the trimmed V and J ends, which lost 2 bases and 11 bases, there was a span of 15 bases. The length of the CDR3 is 13 residues. CDR3 bases: TGTGCCAGCAGTGAACCAGGCAGACCTGAGCAGTACTTC. It specifies CASSEPGRPEQYF.

Written as DNA, the CDR3 is TGTGCCAGCAGTTCAGGGGGCCCTAGCTCCTATAATTCACCCCTCCACTTT. Its protein product is CASSSGGPSSYNSPLHF. The chain is built from TRBV28 and TRBJ1-6; TRBD1 matches 8 bases. CDR1 and CDR2 from the germline V gene are MDHEN and SYDVKM. The CDR3 contains 17 residues. V gave up 4 bases and J gave up 0 bases; unmatched junction bases: 5.

This chain joins TRBV10-1 and TRBJ2-4; the match to TRBD2 covers 7 bases. This CDR3 has 17 residues. The J segment lost 1 base and the V segment lost 8 bases, leaving 14 bases of the junction unmatched. Looked up from germline, CDR1 is WNHNN and CDR2 is SYGVQD (reference sequence). This chain's CDR3 is CASDLAGEVMAKNIQYF. The CDR3 DNA reads TGCGCCAGCGATTTGGCGGGAGAGGTGATGGCCAAAAACATTCAGTACTTC.

The rearrangement uses TRBV7-6 and TRBJ1-1, with no clear D. CDR3 length: 17 amino acids. Germline V gives CDR1 SGHVS, CDR2 FNYEAQ. Trimming pared 6 bases from V and 3 bases from J, leaving 23 bases between. This chain's CDR3 is CASRPLFSRRQDTEAFF. The CDR3 nucleotides read TGTGCCAGCAGGCCACTATTCTCGAGGCGGCAGGACACTGAAGCTTTCTTT.

The chain couples TRBV2 to TRBJ2-3, with 7 bases lining up with TRBD1. The junction had 2 bases not matched to a gene; V was cut back by 4 bases and J by 10 bases. Germline V gene lookup returns CDR1 SNHLY and CDR2 FYNNEI. The CDR3 consists of 11 residues. For the CDR3, the DNA is TGTGCCAGCAGTGGGGACAGCCCGCAGTATTTT. It specifies CASSGDSPQYF. Drawing the rest from reference TRBV2 and TRBJ2-3, the complete variable domain is EPEVTQTPSHQVTQMGQEVILRCVPISNHLYFYWYRQILGQKVEFLVSFYNNEISEKSEIFDDQFSVERPDGSNFTLKIRSTKLEDSAMYFCASSGDSPQYFGPGTRLTVL.

This clone was seen more than once but under ten times. The genes are TRBV7-9 and TRBJ2-7; D assignment may be TRBD1 or TRBD2 (5 bases each). Looked up from germline, CDR1 is SEHNR and CDR2 is FQNEAQ (reference sequence). The CDR3 contains 13 residues. V was clipped by 1 base and J by 6 bases, with 10 bases between them. DNA of the CDR3: TGTGCCAGCAGCTTAGAGTCAGGGAGCGAGCAGTACTTC. The encoded protein is CASSLESGSEQYF.

The genes are TRBV4-2 and TRBJ1-3, with D possibly matching TRBD1 (5 bases). This CDR3 comprises 16 residues. V dropped 3 bases and J dropped 0 bases, with 12 bases sitting between them. The germline V gene encodes CDR1 LGHNA and CDR2 YNFKEQ. The CDR3 is CASSHEQGNSGNTIYF. The CDR3 DNA reads as TGTGCCAGCAGCCATGAGCAGGGTAACTCTGGAAACACCATATATTTT.

CDR3 bases: TGTGCCAGCTCACCTAACAGAGCCACAGATACGCAGTATTTT. Encoded protein: CASSPNRATDTQYF. The V gene is TRBV18, the J gene TRBJ2-3; D gene unclear. Germline V gene sequence: CDR1 KGHSH, CDR2 LQKENI. The CDR3 spans 14 residues. Trimming removed 3 bases from V and 2 bases from J, with 9 bases in between.

The V and J genes are TRBV6-6 and TRBJ2-6, with D perhaps TRBD1 (6 bases). The CDR3 length is 16 residues. Germline assignment: CDR1 MNHNY and CDR2 SVGAGI (reference sequence). V lost 11 bases to trimming and J lost 1 base, with 18 bases between them. CDR3 in amino acids: CAGEGQGSSGANVLTF. CDR3 coding DNA: TGTGCCGGCGAAGGGCAGGGGTCTTCTGGGGCCAACGTCCTGACTTTC.

The chain combines TRBV18 with TRBJ2-3, with no clear D. CDR1 and CDR2 (germline): KGHSH, LQKENI. The V end lost 4 bases, the J end lost 3 bases, and 14 bases lay between the germline ends. The CDR3 is 15 residues long. DNA for the CDR3: TGTGCCAGCTCACGCCGGGCCCCTGGGACAGATACGCAGTATTTT. It codes for CASSRRAPGTDTQYF.

This chain connects TRBV2 to TRBJ2-1; TRBD1 matches at 7 bases. Germline lookup yields CDR1 SNHLY and CDR2 FYNNEI. The CDR3 consists of 15 residues. Germline trimming cut 5 bases from V and 2 bases from J; bases unmatched to any gene: 6. In DNA, the CDR3 is TGTGCCAGCAGTCGGGACAGTTCCCCCTACAATGAGCAGTTCTTC. This codes for CASSRDSSPYNEQFF.

The rearrangement links TRBV9 to TRBJ2-3; D possibly corresponds to TRBD2 (6 bases). CDR3 length equals 16 residues. Germline V lookup: CDR1 SGDLS, CDR2 YYNGEE. V was clipped by 0 bases and J by 0 bases, with 11 bases between them. The CDR3 loop reads CASSVGGAGSTDTQYF. The CDR3 DNA reads as TGTGCCAGCAGCGTAGGAGGGGCGGGAAGCACAGATACGCAGTATTTT.

This sequence joins TRBV7-2 and TRBJ2-2; the match to TRBD2 covers 8 bases. CDR3 length: 17 amino acids. Trimming cost V 4 bases and J 3 bases; bases outside gene matches: 10. Germline CDR1 SGHTA, CDR2 FQGNSA. The CDR3 sequence is CASSSSGTSLHTGELFF. In DNA, the CDR3 is TGTGCCAGCAGCTCATCCGGGACTAGTTTGCACACCGGGGAGCTGTTTTTT.

The chain has TRBV6-4 and TRBJ1-1; D gene uncertain. Deletions cut 6 bases from V and 1 base from J, with 9 bases between. CDR1 is MRHNA and CDR2 is SNTAGT in the germline V gene. CDR3 size: 13 residues. The CDR3 region is CASRTTRNTEAFF. The CDR3 nucleotides are TGTGCCAGCAGGACTACAAGGAACACTGAAGCTTTCTTT.

The V call is TRBV6-1, the J call TRBJ1-1, with D uncertain. The CDR3 totals 17 residues. CDR1 and CDR2 (germline): MNHNS, SASEGT. V lost 1 base to trimming and J lost 0 bases, with 15 bases between them. The CDR3 here is CASSEVAQRFMNTEAFF. The CDR3 DNA sequence: TGTGCCAGCAGTGAAGTCGCACAGCGGTTCATGAACACTGAAGCTTTCTTT.

A note on this clone: At one boundary the junction diverges from the germline segment, which might be a read error. Within the sample, other DNA sequences also encode this same CDR3. The rearrangement uses TRBV5-4 and TRBJ2-1; D possibly corresponds to TRBD2 (6 bases). Germline assignment: CDR1 SGHNT and CDR2 YYREEE (reference sequence). The CDR3 length is 17 residues. As DNA, the CDR3 is TGTGCCAGCAGCTCCCCCGACCGGGGGAGTTGGGGGAGTGAGCAATTCTTC. This gives the protein CASSSPDRGSWGSEQFF.

This clone is medium-sized in the sample. The chain links TRBV29-1 to TRBJ1-2; D might be TRBD1 (5 bases). Germline V gene lookup returns CDR1 SQVTM and CDR2 ANQGSEA. V lost 4 bases and J 8 bases, leaving 11 bases between the germline ends. The CDR3 is 11 residues long. CDR3 residues: CSVVQGRGYTF. In nucleotides, the CDR3 is TGCAGCGTTGTGCAGGGCCGGGGCTACACCTTC. Combining the CDR3 with reference TRBV29-1 and TRBJ1-2 gives the whole variable domain SAVISQKPSRDICQRGTSLTIQCQVDSQVTMMFWYRQQPGQSLTLIATANQGSEATYESGFVIDKFPISRPNLTFSTLTVSNMSPEDSSIYLCSVVQGRGYTFGSGTRLTVV.

Only a few counts were recorded for this clone. This chain connects TRBV27 to TRBJ2-5; 14 positions agree with TRBD2. Losses at the gene ends were 4 bases for V and 5 bases for J; bases not matched to a gene: 3. This CDR3 comprises 15 residues. Germline assignment: CDR1 MNHEY and CDR2 SMNVEV (reference sequence). The CDR3 nucleotides read TGTGCCAGCAGTTGGACTAGCGGGGGGCGGGAGACCCAGTACTTC. Protein product: CASSWTSGGRETQYF.

The chain combines TRBV6-6 with TRBJ2-7, with 12 bases aligning to TRBD1. V was pared by 8 bases and J by 4 bases, with 9 bases of the junction left unmatched. The CDR3 totals 15 residues. Germline V lookup: CDR1 MNHNY, CDR2 SVGAGI (reference sequence). Here the CDR3 reads CASAPGQGANYEQYF. CDR3 DNA: TGTGCCAGCGCCCCGGGACAGGGGGCGAATTACGAGCAGTACTTC.

The chain has TRBV25-1 and TRBJ2-6, with D unresolved. CDR1 is MGHDK and CDR2 is SYGVNS in the germline V gene. The CDR3 runs 16 residues. The germline V and J ends were trimmed by 4 bases and 2 bases, with 12 bases remaining between them. The CDR3 reads CASSGRSWPGANVLTF. The DNA of the CDR3 is TGTGCCAGCAGTGGGCGAAGTTGGCCTGGGGCCAACGTCCTGACTTTC.

The J gene is TRBJ2-3, the V gene TRBV7-2; TRBD2 aligns across 12 bases. J was trimmed by 6 bases and V by 2 bases; bases with no gene match: 6. CDR1 and CDR2 (germline): SGHTA, FQGNSA. CDR3 length equals 16 residues. The CDR3 nucleotides read TGTGCCAGCAGCTTAAGACTAGCGGGAGCGAGGGATACGCAGTATTTT. Translated, it gives CASSLRLAGARDTQYF.

This chain connects TRBV12-5 to TRBJ1-1; D remains ambiguous. Germline assignment: CDR1 LGHNT and CDR2 FRNRAP. The CDR3 has 14 residues. V was trimmed by 1 base and J by 1 base, leaving 7 bases between them. CDR3 sequence reads: CASGLGHTNTEAFF. CDR3 sequence (DNA): TGTGCTAGTGGTTTGGGACATACGAACACTGAAGCTTTCTTT.

This clone was seen only a few times. This rearrangement joins TRBV4-3 to TRBJ1-5; D is undetermined. The CDR3 contains 15 residues. V shed 0 bases and J shed 3 bases, with 9 bases lying between them. Germline V gene data show CDR1 as LGHNA and CDR2 as YSLEER. Here the CDR3 DNA reads TGCGCCAGCAGCCAAGAGGGAGCTTTCAATCAGCCCCAGCATTTT. Translating it yields CASSQEGAFNQPQHF.